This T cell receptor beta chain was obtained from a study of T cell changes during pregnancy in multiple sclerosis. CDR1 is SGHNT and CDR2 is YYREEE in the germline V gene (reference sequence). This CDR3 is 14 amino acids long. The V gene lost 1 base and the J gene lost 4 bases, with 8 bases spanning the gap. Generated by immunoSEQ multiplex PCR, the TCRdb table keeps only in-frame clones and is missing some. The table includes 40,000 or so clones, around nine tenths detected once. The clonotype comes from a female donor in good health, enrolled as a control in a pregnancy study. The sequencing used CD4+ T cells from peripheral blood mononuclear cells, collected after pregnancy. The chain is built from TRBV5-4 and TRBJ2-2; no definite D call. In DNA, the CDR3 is TGTGCCAGCAGCTTGAAACAGTCCACCGGGGAGCTGTTTTTT. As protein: CASSLKQSTGELFF. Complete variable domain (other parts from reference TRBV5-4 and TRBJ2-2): ETGVTQSPTHLIKTRGQQVTLRCSSQSGHNTVSWYQQALGQGPQFIFQYYREEENGRGNFPPRFSGLQFPNYSSELNVNALELDDSALYLCASSLKQSTGELFFGEGSRLTVL.